A single sample is the source of the 19 T cell receptor beta chains below, sequenced in a study of regulatory T cells in long-lasting Graves disease. The time point: persistent/refractory GD, antithyroid drugs over 5 years with positive TRAb. From RNA extracted from PBMCs, the TCR library was made. For TCR beta, libraries came from iRepertoire HTBI primers and Arm-PCR of CDR3 regions. One entry per CDR3 protein, called by TCRdb with MiXCR from the multiplex PCR reads. This table has about 460,000 distinct CDR3 sequences, approximately 22% appearing once. The source was peripheral blood mononuclear cells (PBMCs), collected when the disease was refractory, from a patient treated with antithyroid drugs. These receptors originate from a female donor with Graves disease.

This clonotype has just a few counts. This sequence joins TRBV10-3 and TRBJ2-5; a possible D gene is TRBD1 (6 bases). CDR1 is ENHRY, CDR2 SYGVKD, per germline. The CDR3 covers 12 residues. The germline V and J ends were trimmed by 10 bases and 3 bases, with 12 bases remaining between them. The chain's CDR3 is CATRDIKETQYF. As DNA, the CDR3 is TGTGCCACCCGGGACATTAAAGAGACCCAGTACTTC.

The rearrangement links TRBV6-5 to TRBJ2-7; TRBD2 is a possible D gene (5 bases). V dropped 2 bases and J dropped 3 bases, with 8 bases sitting between them. The germline V gene has CDR1 MNHEY and CDR2 SVGAGI. The CDR3 has 13 amino acids. DNA for the CDR3: TGTGCCAGCAGTTACGCTAGCATCTACGAGCAGTACTTC. It yields the protein CASSYASIYEQYF.

The chain combines TRBV20-1 with TRBJ2-5; TRBD2 agrees at 12 bases. The CDR3 runs to 16 residues. CDR1 is DFQATT and CDR2 is SNEGSKA in the germline V gene (reference sequence). With 5 bases clipped from V and 1 base from J, the junction kept 8 bases outside the gene matches. The CDR3 here is CSADRPSGGAQETQYF. The CDR3 DNA reads as TGCAGTGCTGACCGCCCTAGCGGGGGGGCCCAAGAGACCCAGTACTTC.

This clonotype was seen many times. The CDR3 sequence: CASRGLAANTGELFF. The DNA of the CDR3 is TGTGCCAGCAGGGGACTAGCGGCCAACACCGGGGAGCTGTTTTTT. The V call is TRBV27, the J call TRBJ2-2; 11 bases are a match to TRBD2. Germline CDR1 reads MNHEY; CDR2 reads SMNVEV (reference sequence). The CDR3 is 15 amino acids. With V trimmed by 6 bases and J by 2 bases, 2 bases remained unmatched.

This sequence joins TRBV30 and TRBJ2-1; 8 nucleotides line up with TRBD1. Germline-derived CDR1 and CDR2 are GTSNPN and SVGIG (reference sequence). Germline trimming cut 1 base from V and 3 bases from J; bases unmatched to any gene: 17. The CDR3 consists of 19 residues. The chain's CDR3 is CAWSARIEDRALYYNEQFF. In nucleotides, the CDR3 is TGTGCCTGGAGTGCCCGAATAGAGGACAGGGCCCTCTACTACAATGAGCAGTTCTTC.

The rearrangement uses TRBV27 and TRBJ1-2, with TRBD1 matching 8 bases. The trim removed 6 bases at V and 8 bases at J, leaving 11 bases unmatched. The CDR3 sequence is 14 residues long. The germline V gene has CDR1 MNHEY and CDR2 SMNVEV (reference sequence). The CDR3 sequence is CASRPLGQGTGYTF. CDR3 nucleotides: TGTGCCAGCAGGCCACTAGGACAGGGTACGGGCTACACCTTC.

This sequence joins TRBV6-1 and TRBJ2-7; 8 nucleotides match TRBD1. This CDR3 is built from 15 residues. CDR1 and CDR2 (germline): MNHNS, SASEGT. Trimming cost V 6 bases and J 7 bases; bases outside gene matches: 14. The CDR3 DNA is TGTGCCAGCAGCCTCGTGGGACAGGAGACGGGGGAGCAGTACTTC. It translates to CASSLVGQETGEQYF.

This clonotype was counted a few times. V gene TRBV10-2 combines with J gene TRBJ2-1; D might be TRBD2 (5 bases). The V and J ends lost 2 bases and 7 bases respectively, with 15 bases between them. CDR1 WSHSY and CDR2 SAAADI come from the germline V gene. This CDR3 has 15 residues. DNA of the CDR3: TGCGCCAGCAGTGAGGAGGGTAGGGTGAGGAATGAGCAGTTCTTC. The encoded protein is CASSEEGRVRNEQFF.

The chain couples TRBV19 to TRBJ2-1; maybe TRBD2 (5 bases). V was cut by 7 bases and J by 0 bases, with 13 bases left in between. The germline gives CDR1 LNHDA, CDR2 SQIVND (reference sequence). The CDR3 loop spans 15 amino acids. The CDR3 reads CASIQTTSSYNEQFF. As DNA, the CDR3 is TGTGCCAGTATCCAGACTACGAGCTCCTACAATGAGCAGTTCTTC.

The CDR3 is CASSRTGLGGSETQYF. The CDR3 bases are TGTGCCAGCAGCCGGACAGGGCTGGGGGGGTCGGAGACCCAGTACTTC. The chain couples TRBV11-3 to TRBJ2-5; D is possibly TRBD1 (8 bases). The germline gives CDR1 SGHNT, CDR2 YENEEA. This CDR3 spans 16 amino acids. Trimming took 5 bases from V and 5 from J, leaving 21 bases between them.

This rearrangement joins TRBV6-1 to TRBJ2-7; tentatively, D is TRBD1 or TRBD2 (6 bases each). Germline V gene data show CDR1 as MNHNS and CDR2 as SASEGT. V was shortened by 8 bases and J by 0 bases, with 14 bases between the two germline ends. This CDR3 is built from 14 residues. CDR3 protein: CASLGGRPSYEQYF. CDR3 nucleotides: TGTGCCAGCCTAGGGGGGAGGCCCTCCTACGAGCAGTACTTC.

In its sample, this clonotype was seen many times. The DNA for the CDR3 is TGTGCCAGCAGAGGGTGGGGGTATGACACTGAAGCTTTCTTT. This gives the protein CASRGWGYDTEAFF. The rearrangement uses TRBV7-2 and TRBJ1-1; D possibly corresponds to TRBD1 (5 bases). Germline V lookup: CDR1 SGHTA, CDR2 FQGNSA. The V end lost 6 bases, the J end lost 3 bases, and 14 bases lay between the germline ends. CDR3 size: 14 residues.

The chain is built from TRBV24-1 and TRBJ2-2, with a weak D call TRBD2 (7 bases). Germline values: CDR1 KGHDR, CDR2 SFDVKD. The CDR3 totals 13 residues. V was clipped by 9 bases and J by 3 bases, with 10 bases between them. In DNA form, the CDR3 reads TGTGCCACCGGGGGGGCGGACACCGGGGAGCTGTTTTTT. This gives the protein CATGGADTGELFF.

Comment on this clonotype: The junction does not match germline at one end; this may be a read error. The chain carries TRBV11-2 and TRBJ2-1; 9 bases match TRBD2. Germline V CDR1 and CDR2: SGHAT, FQNNGV. The CDR3 is 16 amino acids. The CDR3 sequence is CASRPLAGSSYNKQFF. In DNA, the CDR3 is TGTGCCAGCAGGCCACTAGCGGGTAGCTCCTACAATAAGCAGTTCTTC.

This clonotype has only a few counts. This chain links TRBV7-2 with TRBJ2-2, with 10 bases that match TRBD2. The V segment lost 5 bases and the J segment 7 bases; nucleotides outside the gene matches: 16. The CDR3 is 18 amino acids. The germline V gene has CDR1 SGHTA and CDR2 FQGNSA. The CDR3 here is CASSPTGGLAGVGGELFF. The CDR3 DNA sequence: TGTGCCAGCAGCCCGACAGGAGGTCTAGCGGGGGTAGGCGGGGAGCTGTTTTTT.

In its sample, this clonotype was seen a few times. The V and J genes are TRBV6-1 and TRBJ2-2; TRBD1 agrees at 8 bases. J was trimmed by 4 bases and V by 10 bases; bases with no gene match: 11. CDR3 length equals 15 residues. CDR1 MNHNS and CDR2 SASEGT come from the germline V gene. CDR3 in DNA: TGTGCCACCGAGAATCAGGGGGCGGGCACCGGGGAGCTGTTTTTT. It specifies CATENQGAGTGELFF.

The chain combines TRBV12-3 or TRBV12-4 with TRBJ2-3; the match to TRBD2 covers 12 bases. V lost 1 base to trimming and J lost 10 bases; unmatched junction nucleotides: 3. The CDR3 length is 14 residues. The CDR3 reads CASSLGTSGNPQYF. The CDR3 DNA reads TGTGCCAGCAGTTTAGGGACTAGCGGGAACCCGCAGTATTTT.

This clonotype was detected only a few times. The genes are TRBV29-1 and TRBJ2-1; 7 bases align to TRBD1. The germline V gene encodes CDR1 SQVTM and CDR2 ANQGSEA. CDR3 length equals 13 residues. Germline trimming cut 6 bases from V and 1 base from J; bases unmatched to any gene: 3. The CDR3 DNA reads as TGCAGCGTGAAGACAGGGTCCTACAATGAGCAGTTCTTC. Its translation is CSVKTGSYNEQFF.

Comments on this clonotype: At one end, the junction sequence differs from germline, possibly due to a read error. This chain uses TRBV2 with TRBJ1-1, with D perhaps TRBD1 (5 bases). Germline CDR1 reads SNHLY; CDR2 reads FYNNEI. The CDR3 runs to 14 residues. The DNA for the CDR3 is TGCGCCAGCAGCCAGCAGACAGATTACACTGAAGCTTTCTTT. Its protein product is CASSQQTDYTEAFF. The full variable domain, with the rest looked up from reference TRBV2 and TRBJ1-1, is EPEVTQTPSHQVTQMGQEVILRCVPISNHLYFYWYRQILGQKVEFLVSFYNNEISEKSEIFDDQFSVERPDGSNFTLKIRSTKLEDSAMYFCASSQQTDYTEAFFGQGTRLTVV.